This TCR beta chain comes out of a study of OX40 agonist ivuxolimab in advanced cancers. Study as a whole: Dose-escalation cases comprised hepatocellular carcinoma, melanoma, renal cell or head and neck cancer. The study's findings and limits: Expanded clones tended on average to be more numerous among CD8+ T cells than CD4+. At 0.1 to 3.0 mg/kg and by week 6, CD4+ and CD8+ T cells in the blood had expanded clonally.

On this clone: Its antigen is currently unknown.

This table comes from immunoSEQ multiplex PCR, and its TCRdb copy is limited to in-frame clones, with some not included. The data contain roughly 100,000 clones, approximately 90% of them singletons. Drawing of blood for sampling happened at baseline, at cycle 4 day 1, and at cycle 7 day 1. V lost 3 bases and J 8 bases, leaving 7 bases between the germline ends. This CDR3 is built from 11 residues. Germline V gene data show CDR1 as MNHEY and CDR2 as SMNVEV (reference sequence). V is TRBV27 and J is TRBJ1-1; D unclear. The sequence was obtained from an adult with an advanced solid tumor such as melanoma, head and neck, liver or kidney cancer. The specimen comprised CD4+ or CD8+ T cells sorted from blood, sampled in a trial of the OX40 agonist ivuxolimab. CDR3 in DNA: TGTGCCAGCAGTTTTGGCCGGGAAGCTTTCTTT. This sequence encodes CASSFGREAFF.